The rows below give T cell receptor beta chains drawn from one sample of a study of OX40 agonist ivuxolimab in advanced cancers. Sequenced by immunoSEQ multiplex PCR; TCRdb stores in-frame clones only, minus some. The sample has over 60,000 clones, around 83% seen once. The sample was CD4+ or CD8+ T cells sorted from blood, taken in a trial of the OX40 agonist ivuxolimab. The receptors come from an adult with an advanced solid tumor such as melanoma, head and neck, liver or kidney cancer. The CDR3 runs from the conserved cysteine through the conserved F or W. The order of the fields is D gene, clone size, J gene, V gene, CDR3 protein, CDR3 DNA. A D gene is named only where the DNA matches it firmly. Clone size is not always given. Where it is, it says once, few, many or a class for expanded clones.

TRBD2 NA TRBJ2-5 TRBV2 CASSEALLAGGFEETQYF TGTGCCAGCAGTGAAGCGCTTCTAGCGGGAGGTTTTGAAGAGACCCAGTACTTC
NA NA TRBJ2-2 TRBV5-4 CASSLSRGDTGELFF TGTGCCAGCAGCTTGAGCAGGGGTGACACCGGGGAGCTGTTTTTT
NA NA TRBJ1-2 TRBV6-5 CASTRAGDSGYTF TGTGCCAGCACCAGGGCAGGCGACAGTGGCTACACCTTC
NA NA TRBJ2-6 TRBV11-2 CASSLALGMVVSGANVLTF TGTGCCAGCAGCTTAGCCCTAGGAATGGTAGTCTCTGGGGCCAACGTCCTGACTTTC
NA NA TRBJ1-1 TRBV6-5 CASRKGQVNTEAFF TGTGCCAGCAGGAAAGGGCAGGTGAACACTGAAGCTTTCTTT
NA NA TRBJ2-3 TRBV7-3 CASSPNTDTQYF TGTGCCAGCAGCCCAAACACAGATACGCAGTATTTT
TRBD1 NA TRBJ1-1 TRBV18 CASSPSHRGQSAEAFF TGTGCCAGCTCACCAAGCCACAGGGGGCAAAGCGCTGAAGCTTTCTTT
NA NA TRBJ2-4 TRBV19 CASSLDGLLIAKNIQYF TGTGCCAGTAGCTTGGACGGACTGTTAATAGCCAAAAACATTCAGTACTTC
NA NA TRBJ2-1 TRBV7-8 CASSPTRGPPSSYNEQFF TGTGCCAGCAGTCCGACTAGGGGCCCACCGAGCTCCTACAATGAGCAGTTCTTC
NA once TRBJ2-3 TRBV6-1 CASSEDPPGLSTDTQYF TGTGCCAGCAGTGAGGATCCCCCGGGATTAAGCACAGATACGCAGTATTTT
TRBD1 NA TRBJ2-7 TRBV7-2 CASSLVGQPGYEQYF TGTGCCAGCAGCTTAGTGGGACAGCCTGGTTACGAGCAGTACTTC
TRBD1 NA TRBJ1-1 TRBV5-1 CASSLQGQTEAFF TGCGCCAGCAGCTTACAGGGACAGACTGAAGCTTTCTTT
NA NA TRBJ2-1 TRBV9 CASSVVFRLTLFYNEQFF TGTGCCAGCAGCGTAGTATTTCGTCTAACCCTCTTCTACAATGAGCAGTTCTTC
NA once TRBJ2-3 TRBV6-1 CASRRPQGTDTQYF TGTGCCAGCAGGAGGCCGCAGGGCACAGATACGCAGTATTTT
TRBD1 NA TRBJ2-3 TRBV28 CASSSPRGPVSTDTQYF TGTGCCAGCAGTTCCCCCAGGGGGCCGGTGAGCACAGATACGCAGTATTTT
NA NA TRBJ2-3 TRBV6-5 CASRRGPGDTQYF TGTGCCAGCAGACGCGGTCCCGGAGATACGCAGTATTTT
NA NA TRBJ1-5 TRBV4-1 CASSQDSSNQPQHF TGCGCCAGCAGCCAAGACAGCAGCAATCAGCCCCAGCATTTT
NA few TRBJ1-2 TRBV7-9 CASSSLRGYTF TGTGCCAGCAGCTCCCTTCGTGGCTACACCTTC
TRBD1 NA TRBJ1-3 TRBV30 CAWSETGGSGNTIYF TGTGCCTGGAGTGAGACAGGGGGCTCTGGAAACACCATATATTTT
NA few TRBJ1-4 TRBV9 CASSAQNEKLFF TGTGCCAGCAGCGCTCAGAATGAAAAACTGTTTTTT
NA NA TRBJ2-2 TRBV5-1 CASRDGVGTGELFF TGCGCCAGCAGGGATGGGGTCGGCACCGGGGAGCTGTTTTTT
NA NA TRBJ1-1 TRBV5-1 CASSYGVRGTEAFF TGCGCCAGCAGCTACGGAGTTAGGGGCACTGAAGCTTTCTTT
NA NA TRBJ2-3 TRBV28 CASWSAKYTDTQYF TGTGCCAGCTGGAGCGCCAAATACACAGATACGCAGTATTTT
TRBD2 NA TRBJ2-2 TRBV12-5 CASGLVLRAGVTNTGELFF TGTGCTAGTGGTTTGGTATTACGGGCGGGGGTAACGAACACCGGGGAGCTGTTTTTT
TRBD1 NA TRBJ1-6 TRBV6-5 CASSSGGLNSPLHF TGTGCCAGCAGTTCAGGGGGCCTTAATTCACCCCTCCACTTT
NA NA TRBJ2-7 TRBV7-2 CASSLPPVGAREQYF TGTGCCAGCAGCTTACCTCCCGTGGGGGCGCGAGAGCAGTACTTC
NA NA TRBJ2-4 TRBV28 CASRDSGKNIQYF TGTGCCAGCAGGGACTCGGGGAAGAACATTCAGTACTTC
TRBD1 NA TRBJ1-2 TRBV19 CASSPRQGDGYTF TGTGCCAGTAGTCCCAGACAGGGTGATGGCTACACCTTC
TRBD1 NA TRBJ1-4 TRBV4-1 CASSGRTGVNEKLFF TGCGCCAGCAGCGGAAGGACAGGGGTCAATGAAAAACTGTTTTTT
NA NA TRBJ2-7 TRBV4-3 CASSQDTRDYEQYF TGCGCCAGCAGCCAAGATACGAGGGACTACGAGCAGTACTTC